This TCR beta chain comes out of a study of cytomegalovirus exposure and HLA in healthy donors. Overall study results and limits: It was reportedly the case that the classifier diagnosed cytomegalovirus status with high specificity and sensitivity.

A multiplex PCR was run with 60 Vbeta primers and 13 Jbeta primers. The method was immunoSEQ multiplex PCR; TCRdb's version includes in-frame clones alone and lacks a portion of them. Of over 80,000 clones listed, about two thirds are singletons. This clone has only one observation. Its antigen is undetermined. This CDR3 is built from 16 residues. Germline loops: CDR1 MGHDK, CDR2 SYGVNS. Trimming took 5 bases from V and 3 from J; bases not matched to a gene: 8. The gene calls are TRBV25-1 and TRBJ1-2; the match to TRBD1 covers 11 bases. This clonotype was sampled from a boy aged 5 to 17 in good health and CMV-seropositive. The specimen was PBMCs. The CDR3 DNA reads as TGTGCCAGCAGTTTTTCCGGGACAGGGGGGGACTATGGCTACACCTTC. This encodes CASSFSGTGGDYGYTF.